This entry lists 30 T cell receptor beta chains sequenced from one sample in a study of vaccination and CD4 T cells after COVID-19. This sample's treatment: approximately 9-day PBMC culture with coronavirus spike peptide pools or control peptides (ViraFEST assay). These TCRs are of unknown antigen specificity. The Oncomine TCR Beta short-read assay generated sequence data from the DNA of cultured CD4+ T cells. A single record per CDR3 protein comes from TCRdb applying MiXCR to the PCR reads. The sample contains roughly 13,000 distinct CDR3 sequences, less than 65% of which appear only once. Sequenced material: CD4+ T cells from blood, cultured in vitro, taken before SARS-CoV-2 vaccination. The receptor source for this set is a human donor who had recovered from COVID-19.

The V gene is TRBV25-1, the J gene TRBJ2-7; 12 bases line up with TRBD2. This CDR3 comprises 15 residues. V gave up 6 bases and J gave up 5 bases; unmatched junction bases: 8. In germline, CDR1 is MGHDK, CDR2 SYGVNS. CDR3 region: CASSQRASGRDEQYF. The DNA of the CDR3 is TGTGCCAGCAGCCAAAGGGCTAGCGGGAGGGACGAGCAGTACTTC.

This clonotype has only a few counts. The V call is TRBV7-8, the J call TRBJ1-1, with 8 nucleotides matching TRBD1. V lost 0 bases, J lost 4 bases, and 7 bases stayed unmatched. The CDR3 runs 16 residues. Germline lookup yields CDR1 SGHVS and CDR2 FQNEAQ. CDR3 DNA sequence: TGTGCCAGCAGCTTAGCCCAGGGGGCGCCGGGCACTGAAGCTTTCTTT. Its translation is CASSLAQGAPGTEAFF.

This chain's CDR3 is CASSPGGGSGRTYEQYF. The CDR3 DNA follows: TGTGCCAGCAGTCCCGGGGGTGGTAGCGGGAGGACCTACGAGCAGTACTTC. The gene calls are TRBV12-3 or TRBV12-4 and TRBJ2-7; 10 bases map to TRBD2. This CDR3 is 17 amino acids long. V trimming: 5 bases; J trimming: 2 bases; junction bases outside the gene matches: 12.

This clonotype is a singleton in its sample. The chain couples TRBV27 to TRBJ1-2, with TRBD1 identical over 7 bases. V was pared by 4 bases and J by 0 bases, with 8 bases of the junction left unmatched. This CDR3 comprises 16 residues. CDR1 is MNHEY and CDR2 is SMNVEV in the germline V gene (reference sequence). The CDR3 region has the DNA TGTGCCAGCAGTTCTCTTAACAGGGGAACTAACTATGGCTACACCTTC. It is translated as CASSSLNRGTNYGYTF.

V is TRBV11-2 and J is TRBJ1-1, with D hard to call. The length of the CDR3 is 16 residues. Germline V gene data show CDR1 as SGHAT and CDR2 as FQNNGV. V dropped 1 base and J dropped 0 bases, with 12 bases sitting between them. The CDR3 loop reads CASSLVSARLNTEAFF. The CDR3 coding sequence is TGTGCCAGCAGCTTAGTCTCCGCCAGATTGAACACTGAAGCTTTCTTT.

The V gene is TRBV20-1, the J gene TRBJ2-5; 8 bases align to TRBD1. The CDR3 runs to 15 residues. Germline assignment: CDR1 DFQATT and CDR2 SNEGSKA (reference sequence). After removal of 3 bases from V and 5 bases from J, the junction contained 11 bases not matched to a gene. CDR3 sequence reads: CSARPRDRIMETQYF. CDR3 DNA sequence: TGCAGTGCTAGGCCACGGGACAGGATTATGGAGACCCAGTACTTC.

The V gene is TRBV7-6, the J gene TRBJ1-2; 7 bases fit TRBD1. The V segment lost 5 bases and the J segment 4 bases; nucleotides outside the gene matches: 7. The CDR3 runs to 14 residues. In germline, CDR1 is SGHVS, CDR2 FNYEAQ. In nucleotides, the CDR3 is TGTGCCAGCAGCAACCCAGGGGGAACCTATGGCTACACCTTC. Translation: CASSNPGGTYGYTF.

The chain links TRBV7-2 to TRBJ1-1; TRBD1 agrees at 8 bases. Unmatched junction bases numbered 2, after V lost 5 bases and J lost 0 bases. This CDR3 comprises 14 residues. CDR1 SGHTA and CDR2 FQGNSA come from the germline V gene. CDR3 sequence: CASSRTGLNTEAFF. Written as DNA, the CDR3 is TGTGCCAGCAGCCGGACAGGGCTGAACACTGAAGCTTTCTTT.

The chain combines TRBV19 with TRBJ1-5, with D perhaps matching TRBD1 (5 bases). Germline V gene data show CDR1 as LNHDA and CDR2 as SQIVND (reference sequence). V was clipped by 5 bases and J by 6 bases, with 23 bases between them. This CDR3 is built from 17 residues. In nucleotides, the CDR3 is TGTGCCAGTAGTCCAAGACGCGGGGCAGGGACCCCTCAGCCCCAGCATTTT. Protein sequence: CASSPRRGAGTPQPQHF. The full variable domain, completed using reference TRBV19 and TRBJ1-5, is DGGITQSPKYLFRKEGQNVTLSCEQNLNHDAMYWYRQDPGQGLRLIYYSQIVNDFQKGDIAEGYSVSREKKESFPLTVTSAQKNPTAFYLCASSPRRGAGTPQPQHFGDGTRLSIL.

As concerns this clonotype: One junction end does not reproduce the germline sequence, and a read error may be involved. The rearrangement links TRBV20-1 to TRBJ2-5, with TRBD2 as a possible D gene (5 bases). CDR3 length: 14 amino acids. Per the germline V gene, CDR1 is DFQATT and CDR2 is SNEGSKA (reference sequence). CDR3 sequence (DNA): TGCAGTACTAGAGATTCACGGGGTTCAGAGACCCAGTACTTC. Its translation: CSTRDSRGSETQYF.

This clonotype was seen more than once but under ten times. The chain is built from TRBV20-1 and TRBJ2-7, with TRBD2 matching 7 bases. The CDR3 spans 13 residues. The V and J ends lost 3 bases and 6 bases, in that order; junction bases with no gene match: 8. Germline V gene data show CDR1 as DFQATT and CDR2 as SNEGSKA (reference sequence). CDR3 bases: TGCAGTGCTAGTCCTAGCGGTAGTCTCGAGCAGTACTTC. It translates to CSASPSGSLEQYF.

This clonotype appeared a few times. This rearrangement joins TRBV2 to TRBJ2-3; D is perhaps TRBD2 (6 bases). V lost 6 bases, J lost 6 bases, and 19 bases lay in between. The germline gives CDR1 SNHLY, CDR2 FYNNEI. This CDR3 is 15 amino acids long. CDR3 bases: TGTGCCAGCAGGGGAGGAGGTACCCGGAGGGATACGCAGTATTTT. It is translated as CASRGGGTRRDTQYF.

This clonotype showed up just a few times. The V gene is TRBV20-1, the J gene TRBJ2-5; 13 nucleotides align to TRBD2. From germline, CDR1 is DFQATT and CDR2 SNEGSKA (reference sequence). The CDR3 has 14 residues. V gave up 7 bases and J gave up 1 base; unmatched junction bases: 3. CDR3 DNA sequence: TGCAGTGGTGGACTAGCGGGAGTCCAAGAGACCCAGTACTTC. This gives the protein CSGGLAGVQETQYF.

This rearrangement joins TRBV7-2 to TRBJ2-7; tentatively, D is TRBD1 (6 bases). This CDR3 spans 15 amino acids. Between the trimmed V and J ends, which lost 5 bases and 2 bases, there was a span of 16 bases. In germline, CDR1 is SGHTA, CDR2 FQGNSA. The DNA of the CDR3 is TGTGCCAGCAGCCCTGAACCGGGACAAACCTACGAGCAGTACTTC. Encoded protein: CASSPEPGQTYEQYF.

There are a few counts of this clonotype. The rearrangement links TRBV15 to TRBJ2-4, with a possible D match to TRBD1 (5 bases). Germline values: CDR1 LNHNV, CDR2 YYDKDF (reference sequence). Trimming cost V 8 bases and J 0 bases, with 8 bases left between them. This CDR3 contains 13 residues. The CDR3 DNA sequence: TGTGCCACCGGGGCCTTAGCCAAAAACATTCAGTACTTC. Protein: CATGALAKNIQYF.

This sequence joins TRBV4-1 and TRBJ2-3; 16 bases are a match to TRBD2. CDR1 and CDR2 (germline): MGHRA, YSYEKL. The CDR3 spans 20 residues. V was clipped by 4 bases and J by 7 bases; unmatched bases: 17. The CDR3 region has the DNA TGCGCCAGCAGCCCCCGACACCCGGGGACTAGCGGGAGGGCCGTACATACGCAGTATTTT. Amino acid sequence: CASSPRHPGTSGRAVHTQYF.

V gene TRBV5-8 combines with J gene TRBJ1-5, with D maybe TRBD1 (5 bases). Germline-derived CDR1 and CDR2 are SGHTS and YDEGEE. The CDR3 is 17 residues long. Trimming shortened V by 4 bases and J by 2 bases, and 19 bases separated the two germline ends. Here the CDR3 DNA reads TGTGCCAGCAGCCGAGTAAACTGGGGGAACGGCAATCAGCCCCAGCATTTT. Translating it yields CASSRVNWGNGNQPQHF.

This clonotype was seen only a few times. The J gene is TRBJ2-7, the V gene TRBV6-1; 11 bases map to TRBD1. The CDR3 has 15 residues. J lost 3 bases, V lost 2 bases, and 3 bases had no gene match. Germline V CDR1 and CDR2: MNHNS, SASEGT. The chain's CDR3 is CASSEWTGGNYEQYF. CDR3 DNA: TGTGCCAGCAGTGAATGGACAGGGGGCAACTACGAGCAGTACTTC.

V gene TRBV19 combines with J gene TRBJ1-2; tentative D call: TRBD1 (6 bases). CDR1 is LNHDA, CDR2 SQIVND, per germline (reference sequence). This CDR3 is 14 amino acids long. The V end lost 5 bases, the J end lost 4 bases, and 14 bases lay between the germline ends. CDR3 in DNA: TGTGCCAGTAGTGGCGACGACAGGATCTATGGCTACACCTTC. It codes for CASSGDDRIYGYTF.

The chain links TRBV21-1 to TRBJ1-4. TRBV21-1 is reported as a pseudogene. The CDR3 totals 17 residues. The CDR3 region has the DNA TGTGCCAGCAGCCCTTACCTCGGTACAGAGCGGGATGAAAAACTGTTTTTT. It codes for CASSPYLGTERDEKLFF.

The rearrangement links TRBV7-2 to TRBJ2-5; a weak D match, TRBD2 (5 bases). This CDR3 has 13 residues. V lost 3 bases and J lost 3, with 8 bases in between. The germline CDR1 and CDR2 sequences are SGHTA and FQGNSA. The CDR3 region is CASSFRGEETQYF. For the CDR3, the DNA is TGTGCCAGCAGCTTCCGGGGAGAAGAGACCCAGTACTTC.

Written as DNA, the CDR3 is TGTGCCAGCAGTACCAGGTCGGAGACCCAGTACTTC. This sequence encodes CASSTRSETQYF. The rearrangement uses TRBV6-2 or TRBV6-3 and TRBJ2-5; D not resolved. The CDR3 has 12 amino acids. CDR1 and CDR2 (germline): MNHEY, SVGEGT. Trimming took 5 bases from V and 5 from J, leaving 9 bases between them.

This clonotype was counted only a few times. The rearrangement links TRBV20-1 to TRBJ1-2, with D perhaps matching TRBD1 (6 bases). The germline gives CDR1 DFQATT, CDR2 SNEGSKA (reference sequence). Trimming removed 3 bases from V and 7 bases from J, with 24 bases in between. CDR3 length: 16 amino acids. The CDR3 here is CSASTDGLGLGGGYTF. CDR3 in DNA: TGCAGTGCTAGTACGGACGGGTTAGGCCTAGGGGGTGGCTACACCTTC.

The rearrangement links TRBV4-2 to TRBJ2-7; 12 nucleotides agree with TRBD1. The ends lost 2 bases at V and 6 bases at J; junction bases unmatched: 5. Germline V lookup: CDR1 LGHNA, CDR2 YNFKEQ. This CDR3 is built from 15 residues. The CDR3 coding sequence is TGTGCCAGCAGCCAATGGCTGGGACAGGGGGCCGAGCAGTACTTC. Translated, it gives CASSQWLGQGAEQYF.

The V and J genes are TRBV6-1 and TRBJ2-7; weak D call: TRBD1 (5 bases). Deletions cut 8 bases from V and 3 bases from J, with 14 bases between. Germline assignment: CDR1 MNHNS and CDR2 SASEGT. The CDR3 contains 13 residues. The CDR3 reads CASWRSDNYEQYF. The CDR3 DNA reads as TGTGCCAGCTGGCGATCGGACAACTACGAGCAGTACTTC.

This clonotype was detected once. The V gene is TRBV25-1, the J gene TRBJ1-2; 8 nucleotides line up with TRBD1. CDR3 length equals 12 residues. The V gene's germline CDR1 is MGHDK and CDR2 SYGVNS. V dropped 8 bases and J dropped 9; count of bases not matched to a gene: 8. The CDR3 loop reads CASGYGQGSYTF. CDR3 coding DNA: TGTGCCAGCGGATACGGACAGGGAAGCTACACCTTC.

The CDR3 reads CASSFSTSGYTF. The DNA of the CDR3 is TGTGCCAGCAGTTTCTCGACGAGTGGCTACACCTTC. The chain joins TRBV12-3 or TRBV12-4 to TRBJ1-2; D uncertain. The CDR3 length is 12 residues. The V end lost 3 bases, the J end lost 7 bases, and 9 bases lay between the germline ends.

The chain couples TRBV20-1 to TRBJ2-1; no clear D. The germline V gene encodes CDR1 DFQATT and CDR2 SNEGSKA (reference sequence). The V end was cut by 0 bases, the J end by 7 bases, with 13 bases between. The CDR3 runs to 14 residues. For the CDR3, the DNA is TGCAGTGCTAGAGATTTAGGAGTGCGAAATGAGCAGTTCTTC. Residues: CSARDLGVRNEQFF.

The chain joins TRBV7-9 to TRBJ2-7; TRBD2 aligns across 7 bases. J gave up 2 bases and V 6 bases, and 4 bases lay outside the gene matches. CDR1 and CDR2 from the germline V gene are SEHNR and FQNEAQ (reference sequence). The CDR3 sequence is 13 residues long. CDR3 in amino acids: CASSQSGTYEQYF. The CDR3 DNA sequence: TGTGCCAGCAGTCAAAGCGGGACCTACGAGCAGTACTTC. Variable domain in full (rest from reference TRBV7-9 and TRBJ2-7): DTGVSQNPRHKITKRGQNVTFRCDPISEHNRLYWYRQTLGQGPEFLTYFQNEAQLEKSRLLSDRFSAERPKGSFSTLEIQRTEQGDSAMYLCASSQSGTYEQYFGPGTRLTVT.

The DNA of the CDR3 is TGTGCCAGCAGTGAAATCTGGCGGCGACCAAGGGATACGCAGTATTTT. It encodes CASSEIWRRPRDTQYF. The J gene is TRBJ2-3, the V gene TRBV6-1; D remains unclear. This CDR3 comprises 16 residues. Germline V CDR1 and CDR2: MNHNS, SASEGT. The V end was cut by 2 bases, the J end by 6 bases, with 18 bases between.